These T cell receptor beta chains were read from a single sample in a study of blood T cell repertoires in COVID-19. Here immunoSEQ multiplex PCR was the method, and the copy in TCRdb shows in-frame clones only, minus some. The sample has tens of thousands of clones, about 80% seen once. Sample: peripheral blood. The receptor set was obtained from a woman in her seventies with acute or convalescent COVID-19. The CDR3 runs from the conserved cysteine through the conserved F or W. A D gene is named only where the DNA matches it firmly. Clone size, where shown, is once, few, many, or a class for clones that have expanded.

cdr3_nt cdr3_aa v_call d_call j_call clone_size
TGTGCCAGCAGTTACTCACAGCCTAATGAAAAACTGTTTTTT CASSYSQPNEKLFF TRBV6-2/TRBV6-3 - TRBJ1-4 -
TGTGCCAGCAGCTTGGTAGGTGTTAGCGGGGGGCCAGATACGCAGTATTTT CASSLVGVSGGPDTQYF TRBV5-4 TRBD2 TRBJ2-3 -
TGCGCCAGCAGCCAAGATTACACGACAGATCTAAACTATGGCTACACCTTC CASSQDYTTDLNYGYTF TRBV4-3 - TRBJ1-2 -
TGCGCCAGCAGCTGGGGACAGGCCTACGAGCAGTACTTC CASSWGQAYEQYF TRBV5-1 TRBD1 TRBJ2-7 -
TGTGCCAGCAGCCAACGGACTAGCGGGGTTGATGAGCAGTTCTTC CASSQRTSGVDEQFF TRBV4-2 TRBD2 TRBJ2-1 once
TGCGCCAGCAGCCAAGAGGGCAGCGGGGGCCTCTACGAGCAGTACTTC CASSQEGSGGLYEQYF TRBV4-1 TRBD2 TRBJ2-7 -
TGTGCCAGCAGCTTAGGGGCAGGGCAGGAGACCCAGTACTTC CASSLGAGQETQYF TRBV11-2 - TRBJ2-5 -
TGTGCCAGCAGCTCGGACAGGGGAGAGACCCAGTACTTC CASSSDRGETQYF TRBV7-3 TRBD1 TRBJ2-5 -
TGCGCCAGCAGTCAGACAGGGGCCTATGGCTACACCTTC CASSQTGAYGYTF TRBV23-1 TRBD1 TRBJ1-2 -
TGTGCCAGCAGTGAAATAACAGGGGGTGGCTACACCTTC CASSEITGGGYTF TRBV6-1 TRBD1 TRBJ1-2 -
TGTGCCAGTAATTATCAGCCCCAGCATTTT CASNYQPQHF TRBV6-5 - TRBJ1-5 -
TGTGCCAGCAGCTCGACTAGCGGGGGGCTAGACCTCTCCTACAATGAGCAGTTCTTC CASSSTSGGLDLSYNEQFF TRBV7-9 TRBD2 TRBJ2-1 few
TGTGCCAGAGTGGCCGCTTTCTTT CARVAAFF TRBV5-6 - TRBJ1-1 -
TGTGCCAGCAGCCCGGACAGGGCAGGTGGAAACACCATATATTTT CASSPDRAGGNTIYF TRBV7-2 TRBD1 TRBJ1-3 -
TGTGCCAGCAGTGAAGGTTGGGGAGCTAATGAAAAACTGTTTTTT CASSEGWGANEKLFF TRBV27 - TRBJ1-4 -
TGCGCCAGCAGCCAAGACATCGGGGTCTATGGCTACACCTTC CASSQDIGVYGYTF TRBV4-3 - TRBJ1-2 -
TGTGCCAGCAGTGAATGGATTAGCGGGGGCATTCAAGAGACCCAGTACTTC CASSEWISGGIQETQYF TRBV6-1 TRBD2 TRBJ2-5 -
TGTGCCAGCTCACCGGCAGGGGCGAACACCGGGGAGCTGTTTTTT CASSPAGANTGELFF TRBV18 - TRBJ2-2 -
TGCGCCAGCAGCCAAGACCTCCTTTCGAACACCGGGGAGCTGTTTTTT CASSQDLLSNTGELFF TRBV4-3 - TRBJ2-2 -
TGCGCCAGCAGCGTCGGACTGGGGTTAGTTTATGGCTACACCTTC CASSVGLGLVYGYTF TRBV5-1 - TRBJ1-2 -
TGTGCCAGCAGCCCGGGACAGGGGCCCTACAATGAGCAGTTCTTC CASSPGQGPYNEQFF TRBV3-1/TRBV3-2 TRBD1 TRBJ2-1 -
TGTGCCACCACGATGTCCAGGGCTGGAAACACCATATATTTT CATTMSRAGNTIYF TRBV7-9 - TRBJ1-3 few
TGTGCCACCAGTGATCCGGGACAGGGCCCAGATACGCAGTATTTT CATSDPGQGPDTQYF TRBV24-1 TRBD1 TRBJ2-3 once
TGCGCCAGCAGCCAAGATCCAGATTACAATGGAAACACCATATATTTT CASSQDPDYNGNTIYF TRBV4-1 - TRBJ1-3 few
TGTGCCAGCAGCCAAGTGAGCGGGGCGCAAGAGACCCAGTACTTC CASSQVSGAQETQYF TRBV4-2 TRBD2 TRBJ2-5 once
TGTGCCAGCACCTTACTCGGCGGGAAACAAGAGACCCAGTACTTC CASTLLGGKQETQYF TRBV7-2 - TRBJ2-5 once